A selection of T cell receptor beta chains follows, all from one sample in a study of T cells in Graves' hyperthyroidism and ophthalmopathy. Each CDR3 protein gets one entry after TCRdb re-called the multiplex PCR reads with MiXCR. This table holds 530,000 or so distinct CDR3 sequences, more than 45% found once. The material sequenced was peripheral blood or thyroid tissue (not recorded which). The receptors derive from a woman between 18 and 29 years old with Graves' hyperthyroidism. The CDR3 runs from the conserved cysteine through the conserved F or W. D genes are given only for firm matches. A row's size may be missing; if present it is once, few, many or a size class.

D gene: TRBD1
clone size: .
J gene: TRBJ1-2
V gene: TRBV7-2
CDR3 protein: CASSRAGQGINYGYTF
CDR3 DNA: TGTGCCAGCAGCCGAGCGGGACAGGGAATTAACTATGGCTACACCTTC

D gene: .
clone size: .
J gene: TRBJ2-6
V gene: TRBV10-3
CDR3 protein: CAISGTGANVLTF
CDR3 DNA: TGTGCCATCAGTGGGACTGGGGCCAACGTCCTGACTTTC

D gene: .
clone size: .
J gene: TRBJ2-2
V gene: TRBV2
CDR3 protein: CASTGGLFF
CDR3 DNA: TGTGCCAGCACTGGGGGGCTGTTTTTT

D gene: TRBD2
clone size: .
J gene: TRBJ2-7
V gene: TRBV2
CDR3 protein: CASSEVGGPNEQYF
CDR3 DNA: TGTGCCAGCAGTGAAGTGGGAGGGCCCAACGAGCAGTACTTC

D gene: .
clone size: .
J gene: TRBJ1-4
V gene: TRBV20-1
CDR3 protein: CSAREGGSEKLFF
CDR3 DNA: TGCAGTGCTAGGGAGGGAGGAAGTGAAAAACTGTTTTTT

D gene: TRBD1
clone size: many
J gene: TRBJ2-2
V gene: TRBV4-3
CDR3 protein: CASSHGTATTGELFF
CDR3 DNA: TGCGCCAGCAGCCACGGGACAGCTACCACCGGGGAGCTGTTTTTT

D gene: TRBD2
clone size: .
J gene: TRBJ2-2
V gene: TRBV11-2
CDR3 protein: CASSLEMGLAGELYF
CDR3 DNA: TGTGCCAGCAGCTTAGAGATGGGACTAGCGGGAGAGCTGTATTTT

D gene: .
clone size: few
J gene: TRBJ2-7
V gene: TRBV7-9
CDR3 protein: CASSLAGESAYEQYF
CDR3 DNA: TGTGCCAGCAGCTTAGCGGGGGAAAGCGCCTACGAGCAGTACTTC

D gene: .
clone size: .
J gene: TRBJ1-2
V gene: TRBV29-1
CDR3 protein: CSVGGLAGHYGYTF
CDR3 DNA: TGCAGCGTTGGGGGACTAGCGGGACACTACGGCTACACCTTC

D gene: .
clone size: few
J gene: TRBJ2-3
V gene: TRBV14
CDR3 protein: CASSQDKRTDTQYF
CDR3 DNA: TGTGCCAGCAGCCAAGATAAGAGAACAGATACGCAGTATTTT

D gene: TRBD1
clone size: many
J gene: TRBJ1-1
V gene: TRBV6-4
CDR3 protein: CASSDRGQGGTEAFF
CDR3 DNA: TGTGCCAGCAGTGACCGGGGACAGGGAGGCACTGAAGCTTTCTTT

D gene: .
clone size: many
J gene: TRBJ1-4
V gene: TRBV12-3/TRBV12-4
CDR3 protein: CANRGQQNEKLFF
CDR3 DNA: TGTGCCAACAGAGGGCAGCAGAATGAAAAACTGTTTTTT

D gene: .
clone size: .
J gene: TRBJ1-2
V gene: TRBV25-1
CDR3 protein: CASSEFRGDGYTF
CDR3 DNA: TGTGCCAGCAGTGAATTTAGAGGGGATGGCTACACCTTC

D gene: .
clone size: .
J gene: TRBJ2-2
V gene: TRBV5-1
CDR3 protein: CASSLVPESTGELFF
CDR3 DNA: TGCGCCAGCAGCTTAGTTCCCGAGAGCACCGGGGAGCTGTTTTTT

D gene: .
clone size: many
J gene: TRBJ2-7
V gene: TRBV7-8
CDR3 protein: CASSGSPSYEQYF
CDR3 DNA: TGTGCCAGCTCTGGCAGTCCTTCCTACGAGCAGTACTTC

D gene: .
clone size: many
J gene: TRBJ2-7
V gene: TRBV5-1
CDR3 protein: CASSRPGSSVEQYF
CDR3 DNA: TGCGCCAGCAGCCGGCCCGGGTCTTCTGTCGAGCAGTACTTC

D gene: TRBD2
clone size: .
J gene: TRBJ2-7
V gene: TRBV20-1
CDR3 protein: CSADGRVEQYF
CDR3 DNA: TGCAGTGCCGACGGGAGGGTTGAGCAGTACTTC

D gene: .
clone size: many
J gene: TRBJ1-4
V gene: TRBV20-1
CDR3 protein: CSARDSQGRDATNEKLFF
CDR3 DNA: TGCAGTGCTAGAGATTCCCAGGGTAGGGACGCAACTAATGAAAAACTGTTTTTT

D gene: TRBD1
clone size: .
J gene: TRBJ1-5
V gene: TRBV3-1
CDR3 protein: CASSQAKDRAETQHF
CDR3 DNA: TGTGCCAGCAGCCAAGCCAAGGACAGGGCTGAGACCCAGCATTTT

D gene: .
clone size: .
J gene: TRBJ1-1
V gene: TRBV20-1
CDR3 protein: CSARDRVGPEAFF
CDR3 DNA: TGCAGTGCTAGAGATCGGGTCGGGCCTGAAGCTTTCTTT

D gene: TRBD1
clone size: once
J gene: TRBJ1-1
V gene: TRBV29-1
CDR3 protein: CSVVPGQGAVLNTEAFF
CDR3 DNA: TGCAGCGTTGTCCCGGGACAGGGGGCAGTACTGAACACTGAAGCTTTCTTT

D gene: .
clone size: many
J gene: TRBJ2-5
V gene: TRBV5-8
CDR3 protein: CASSLDGGETQYF
CDR3 DNA: TGTGCCAGCAGCTTGGATGGGGGTGAGACCCAGTACTTC

D gene: .
clone size: .
J gene: TRBJ2-1
V gene: TRBV10-3
CDR3 protein: CAISEEGTGEQFF
CDR3 DNA: TGTGCCATCAGTGAGGAAGGGACGGGTGAGCAGTTCTTC

D gene: .
clone size: many
J gene: TRBJ2-7
V gene: TRBV29-1
CDR3 protein: CSVEGKPYEQYF
CDR3 DNA: TGCAGCGTTGAGGGGAAACCCTACGAGCAGTACTTC

D gene: .
clone size: .
J gene: TRBJ1-1
V gene: TRBV29-1
CDR3 protein: CSSYRTAVNTEAFF
CDR3 DNA: TGCAGCAGTTACCGGACAGCTGTGAACACTGAAGCTTTCTTT

D gene: .
clone size: many
J gene: TRBJ2-7
V gene: TRBV12-3/TRBV12-4
CDR3 protein: CASSWGASDYYEQYF
CDR3 DNA: TGTGCCAGCAGTTGGGGGGCTAGTGACTACTACGAGCAGTACTTC

D gene: .
clone size: once
J gene: TRBJ2-5
V gene: TRBV2
CDR3 protein: CATSSESSAETQYF
CDR3 DNA: TGTGCTACTAGCAGTGAATCTAGCGCGGAGACCCAGTACTTC

D gene: .
clone size: few
J gene: TRBJ2-5
V gene: TRBV7-2
CDR3 protein: CASSQPGRGAGGETQYF
CDR3 DNA: TGTGCCAGCAGCCAACCCGGCCGGGGGGCAGGGGGGGAGACCCAGTACTTC

D gene: .
clone size: .
J gene: TRBJ2-2
V gene: TRBV24-1
CDR3 protein: CATSDLGGTGELFF
CDR3 DNA: TGTGCCACCAGTGATTTGGGGGGCACCGGGGAGCTGTTTTTT

D gene: .
clone size: .
J gene: TRBJ2-5
V gene: TRBV29-1
CDR3 protein: CSVDVGSGETQYF
CDR3 DNA: TGCAGCGTTGATGTCGGGTCCGGGGAGACCCAGTACTTC

D gene: .
clone size: .
J gene: TRBJ1-6
V gene: TRBV25-1
CDR3 protein: CASSVRDRNNSPLHF
CDR3 DNA: TGTGCCAGCAGTGTTCGGGACCGAAATAATTCACCCCTCCACTTT

D gene: TRBD1
clone size: many
J gene: TRBJ1-3
V gene: TRBV3-1
CDR3 protein: CASRPGQGGNTIYF
CDR3 DNA: TGTGCCAGCAGGCCTGGACAGGGAGGAAACACCATATATTTT

D gene: TRBD2
clone size: .
J gene: TRBJ2-7
V gene: TRBV7-2
CDR3 protein: CASSPWLAGGHNEQYF
CDR3 DNA: TGTGCCAGCAGCCCATGGCTAGCGGGAGGCCACAATGAGCAGTACTTC

D gene: TRBD1
clone size: .
J gene: TRBJ1-1
V gene: TRBV29-1
CDR3 protein: CSVVPQGADTEAFF
CDR3 DNA: TGCAGCGTTGTTCCGCAGGGGGCCGACACTGAAGCTTTCTTT